The 29 T cell receptor beta chains presented below share a single source sample, sequenced in a study of cytomegalovirus exposure and HLA in healthy donors. Both 60 Vbeta primers and 13 Jbeta primers went into the PCR. Libraries were prepared by immunoSEQ multiplex PCR; TCRdb keeps only in-frame clonotypes and omits some of them. This table holds about 120,000 clones, about four fifths found once. The sequencing input was PBMCs. Receptors originate from a female donor in good health and CMV-seropositive.

The count of this clone is one. The rearrangement links TRBV10-1 to TRBJ2-1, with D possibly matching TRBD2 (5 bases). Germline V gives CDR1 WNHNN, CDR2 SYGVQD (reference sequence). Trimming removed 3 bases from V and 0 bases from J, with 6 bases in between. This CDR3 is built from 14 residues. Here the CDR3 DNA reads TGCGCCAGCAGTGATGGGAGCTCCTACAATGAGCAGTTCTTC. Protein product: CASSDGSSYNEQFF.

The chain links TRBV27 to TRBJ1-1; 8 positions agree with TRBD1. This CDR3 is 14 amino acids long. Germline V gene data show CDR1 as MNHEY and CDR2 as SMNVEV (reference sequence). V shed 4 bases, J shed 2 bases, and the junction held 3 bases outside the gene matches. The CDR3 region has the DNA TGTGCCAGCAGTTCGGGACAGGTCAACACTGAAGCTTTCTTT. Translating it yields CASSSGQVNTEAFF.

This clone was detected a few times. This chain's CDR3 is CASSPIRQGAHTGELFF. The CDR3 DNA reads TGTGCCAGCAGTCCCATTCGTCAGGGGGCGCACACCGGGGAGCTGTTTTTT. The chain has TRBV11-2 and TRBJ2-2; 8 positions match TRBD1. J gave up 3 bases and V 6 bases, and 12 bases lay outside the gene matches. CDR1 SGHAT and CDR2 FQNNGV come from the germline V gene. CDR3 length: 17 residues. The variable domain in full, with the rest retrieved from reference TRBV11-2 and TRBJ2-2, is EAGVAQSPRYKIIEKRQSVAFWCNPISGHATLYWYQQILGQGPKLLIQFQNNGVVDDSQLPKDRFSAERLKGVDSTLKIQPAKLEDSAVYLCASSPIRQGAHTGELFFGEGSRLTVL.

V is TRBV9 and J is TRBJ1-6; no reliable D call. The CDR3 consists of 13 residues. V was pared by 3 bases and J by 7 bases, with 8 bases between. The V gene's germline CDR1 is SGDLS and CDR2 YYNGEE. The CDR3 protein is CASSATGNSPLHF. CDR3 DNA: TGTGCCAGCAGCGCCACGGGGAATTCACCCCTCCACTTT.

The chain recombines TRBV19 with TRBJ1-2; D gene unclear. The ends were cut back, 4 bases at V and 3 bases at J, with 15 bases in the middle. The CDR3 has 15 amino acids. Germline V gene lookup returns CDR1 LNHDA and CDR2 SQIVND (reference sequence). The CDR3 loop is CASSSQRAWDYGYTF. Written as DNA, the CDR3 is TGTGCCAGTAGTAGTCAGCGAGCTTGGGACTATGGCTACACCTTC.

The CDR3: CASSWGPPDTQYF. The CDR3, as DNA: TGTGCCAGCTCATGGGGGCCCCCAGATACGCAGTATTTT. This rearrangement joins TRBV7-3 to TRBJ2-3; possibly TRBD1 for D (6 bases). Trimming pared 8 bases from V and 4 bases from J, leaving 13 bases between. CDR1 is SGHTA and CDR2 is FQGTGA in the germline V gene. The CDR3 contains 13 residues.

This rearrangement joins TRBV18 to TRBJ2-7; D gene ambiguous. The CDR3 is made up of 14 amino acids. V lost 0 bases, J lost 4 bases, and 10 bases lay in between. From germline, CDR1 is KGHSH and CDR2 LQKENI. CDR3 sequence (DNA): TGTGCCAGCTCACCACCGGCAGGTCGGTACGAGCAGTACTTC. This translates into CASSPPAGRYEQYF.

This clone was counted only a few times. The V gene is TRBV7-9, the J gene TRBJ2-1; D might be TRBD1 (5 bases). Germline assignment: CDR1 SEHNR and CDR2 FQNEAQ (reference sequence). The CDR3 is 14 residues long. V was cut by 2 bases and J by 10 bases, with 15 bases left in between. The CDR3 bases are TGTGCCAGCAGCTTATTCGCAGGGCCCCTGGAGCAGTTCTTC. It codes for CASSLFAGPLEQFF.

V gene TRBV28 combines with J gene TRBJ1-2, with D perhaps matching TRBD1 (5 bases). Per germline, CDR1 MDHEN and CDR2 SYDVKM. CDR3 size: 11 residues. Trimming pared 5 bases from V and 8 bases from J, leaving 9 bases between. DNA of the CDR3: TGTGCCAGCAGTGCGGGACTGGGCTACACCTTC. This encodes CASSAGLGYTF.

The rearrangement links TRBV11-2 to TRBJ1-1; D ambiguous. Germline CDR1 reads SGHAT; CDR2 reads FQNNGV. The CDR3 totals 11 residues. Trimming left V 4 bases short and J 14 bases short, with 14 bases between. In nucleotides, the CDR3 is TGTGCCAGCAGCTCGGTTGTGGAGGCCTTCTTT. This encodes CASSSVVEAFF.

The V and J genes are TRBV30 and TRBJ2-5; 9 bases are a match to TRBD2. The CDR3 contains 19 residues. CDR1 is GTSNPN, CDR2 SVGIG, per germline (reference sequence). V trimming: 0 bases; J trimming: 1 base; junction bases outside the gene matches: 15. The CDR3 region is CAWSVRRGGGAGVQETQYF. The CDR3 nucleotides read TGTGCCTGGAGTGTACGAAGGGGCGGGGGGGCGGGGGTCCAAGAGACCCAGTACTTC.

This chain connects TRBV27 to TRBJ2-1, with 7 bases that match TRBD1. Trimming took 7 bases from V and 5 from J; bases not matched to a gene: 11. Per the germline V gene, CDR1 is MNHEY and CDR2 is SMNVEV (reference sequence). The CDR3 is made up of 15 amino acids. CDR3 in amino acids: CASMGRQGRDNEQFF. CDR3 coding DNA: TGTGCCAGCATGGGCCGACAGGGACGGGACAATGAGCAGTTCTTC.

This chain joins TRBV29-1 and TRBJ2-5, with a weak D call TRBD2 (6 bases). The DNA end is a closer match to TRBJ2-7, so the J assignment may be wrong. The CDR3 extends over 12 amino acids. Per the germline V gene, CDR1 is SQVTM and CDR2 is ANQGSEA. The CDR3 DNA reads as TGCAGCGTACCGGGACTCCGGGACGAGCAGTACTTC. Translated: CSVPGLRDEQYF.

This sequence joins TRBV7-9 and TRBJ1-2; a possible D gene is TRBD1 (6 bases). Trimming took off 3 bases at V and 8 bases at J, with 16 bases between the two ends. Germline V gene data show CDR1 as SEHNR and CDR2 as FQNEAQ (reference sequence). The CDR3 consists of 14 residues. CDR3 sequence: CASSFPGGAGGYTF. In DNA, the CDR3 is TGTGCCAGCAGCTTTCCGGGGGGCGCGGGAGGCTACACCTTC.

The chain links TRBV10-3 to TRBJ1-6; the match to TRBD1 covers 7 bases. This CDR3 is 16 amino acids long. CDR1 is ENHRY and CDR2 is SYGVKD in the germline V gene. With V trimmed by 0 bases and J by 7 bases, 6 bases remained unmatched. CDR3 nucleotide sequence: TGTGCCATCAGTGAGTCGGACAGAGGGGGCAATTCACCCCTCCACTTT. Translation: CAISESDRGGNSPLHF.

This chain joins TRBV30 and TRBJ1-4; D is undetermined. CDR1 is GTSNPN, CDR2 SVGIG, per germline (reference sequence). Trimming stripped 4 bases from V and 1 base from J, with 13 bases between. The CDR3 contains 15 residues. The CDR3 DNA reads TGTGCCTGGACCCCGCTGAGTGTAACTAATGAAAAACTGTTTTTT. As protein: CAWTPLSVTNEKLFF.

This chain links TRBV5-1 with TRBJ1-2; D not certain. V was clipped by 0 bases and J by 8 bases, with 8 bases between them. The length of the CDR3 is 12 residues. The germline gives CDR1 SGHRS, CDR2 YFSETQ. The CDR3 nucleotides read TGCGCCAGCAGCTTGGAAACAGAAGGCTACACCTTC. Protein product: CASSLETEGYTF.

This clone was observed a handful of times. This rearrangement joins TRBV19 to TRBJ1-2; D is perhaps TRBD1 (6 bases). The V and J ends lost 6 bases and 5 bases respectively, with 19 bases between them. The CDR3 is 15 amino acids. In germline, CDR1 is LNHDA, CDR2 SQIVND (reference sequence). CDR3 in DNA: TGTGCCAGTAGCCCCTCCCGGACAGAAGAGTATGGCTACACCTTC. Protein sequence: CASSPSRTEEYGYTF.

This sequence joins TRBV7-3 and TRBJ2-5; 9 positions match TRBD1. Germline V gives CDR1 SGHTA, CDR2 FQGTGA. This CDR3 contains 15 residues. V was clipped by 5 bases and J by 0 bases; unmatched bases: 4. The CDR3 DNA is TGTGCCAGCAGCCCAGGGGACAGGGACCAAGAGACCCAGTACTTC. Amino acids: CASSPGDRDQETQYF.

This chain connects TRBV11-2 to TRBJ2-6; no clear D gene. Deletions cut 7 bases from V and 0 bases from J, with 7 bases between. Germline CDR1 is SGHAT and CDR2 is FQNNGV. This CDR3 has 14 amino acids. CDR3 coding DNA: TGTGCCAGCACCTTCTACTCTGGGGCCAACGTCCTGACTTTC. It translates to CASTFYSGANVLTF. The full variable domain, with the rest looked up from reference TRBV11-2 and TRBJ2-6, is EAGVAQSPRYKIIEKRQSVAFWCNPISGHATLYWYQQILGQGPKLLIQFQNNGVVDDSQLPKDRFSAERLKGVDSTLKIQPAKLEDSAVYLCASTFYSGANVLTFGAGSRLTVL.

This chain joins TRBV7-2 and TRBJ2-5, with D possibly TRBD2 on 6 matching bases. In germline, CDR1 is SGHTA, CDR2 FQGNSA. The CDR3 totals 14 residues. V dropped 5 bases and J dropped 3 bases, with 13 bases sitting between them. The CDR3 spells CASSISGLKETQYF. CDR3 DNA: TGTGCCAGCAGCATTAGCGGACTTAAAGAGACCCAGTACTTC.

A single count supports this clone. This chain links TRBV18 with TRBJ2-7; 8 bases fit TRBD1. CDR3 length equals 15 residues. With 1 base clipped from V and 5 bases from J, the junction kept 7 bases outside the gene matches. Germline V gene sequence: CDR1 KGHSH, CDR2 LQKENI. This CDR3 is CASSPLDGQGNEQYF. Here the CDR3 DNA reads TGTGCCAGCTCACCACTAGACGGACAGGGCAACGAGCAGTACTTC.

The chain recombines TRBV12-5 with TRBJ1-2; D is uncertain. Germline CDR1 reads LGHNT; CDR2 reads FRNRAP. This CDR3 has 14 residues. The V end was cut by 8 bases, the J end by 0 bases, with 13 bases between. CDR3 nucleotides: TGTGCTAGTACTACCCAGACGTCTAACTATGGCTACACCTTC. Amino acid sequence: CASTTQTSNYGYTF.

The chain links TRBV10-3 to TRBJ2-7; possible D gene TRBD2, 6 bases. Trimming took 0 bases from V and 4 from J, leaving 7 bases between them. The V gene's germline CDR1 is ENHRY and CDR2 SYGVKD. The CDR3 has 13 residues. The CDR3 nucleotides read TGTGCCATCAGTGAGTCGGAGGGGTACGAGCAGTACTTC. This translates into CAISESEGYEQYF.

V and J are TRBV5-6 and TRBJ1-6; unclear D gene. The CDR3 is 14 amino acids. Trimming removed 6 bases from V and 3 bases from J, with 10 bases in between. CDR1 is SGHDT and CDR2 is YYEEEE in the germline V gene. The CDR3 reads CASKPGIYNSPLHF. The CDR3 DNA is TGTGCCAGCAAGCCGGGGATCTATAATTCACCCCTCCACTTT.

V is TRBV19 and J is TRBJ2-7; 9 bases are shared with TRBD1. The CDR3 totals 15 residues. V lost 3 bases and J lost 7; bases outside the gene matches: 10. Germline V gene lookup returns CDR1 LNHDA and CDR2 SQIVND (reference sequence). The CDR3 bases are TGTGCCAGTAGTATTGGGACAGGGAAGGGTTATGAGCAGTACTTC. Its translation: CASSIGTGKGYEQYF.

The chain links TRBV7-9 to TRBJ2-1, with 8 bases fitting TRBD2. Trimming at V came to 10 bases and at J to 5 bases, leaving 10 bases not matched to a gene. Germline V gives CDR1 SEHNR, CDR2 FQNEAQ (reference sequence). The CDR3 runs to 14 residues. CDR3 loop: CATNRGTRDNEQFF. CDR3 DNA sequence: TGTGCCACGAACCGTGGGACTAGGGACAATGAGCAGTTCTTC.

In this sample, this clone turned up a few times. The V and J genes are TRBV9 and TRBJ2-5; 7 positions agree with TRBD2. The J segment lost 2 bases and the V segment lost 0 bases, leaving 4 bases of the junction unmatched. The CDR3 contains 15 residues. Germline CDR1 and CDR2: SGDLS and YYNGEE. In DNA form, the CDR3 reads TGTGCCAGCAGCGTAGACGGCGGGGGACAAGAGACCCAGTACTTC. It is translated as CASSVDGGGQETQYF. The whole variable domain, filled in from reference TRBV9 and TRBJ2-5, reads DSGVTQTPKHLITATGQRVTLRCSPRSGDLSVYWYQQSLDQGLQFLIQYYNGEERAKGNILERFSAQQFPDLHSELNLSSLELGDSALYFCASSVDGGGQETQYFGPGTRLLVL.

The gene calls are TRBV9 and TRBJ2-1, with 7 bases fitting TRBD2. CDR1 is SGDLS and CDR2 is YYNGEE in the germline V gene. The CDR3 is 17 residues long. J was trimmed by 9 bases and V by 3 bases; bases with no gene match: 18. This chain's CDR3 is CASSAPDRAGREGEQFF. The DNA for the CDR3 is TGTGCCAGCAGCGCACCCGACCGAGCAGGGAGGGAAGGTGAGCAGTTCTTC.